The clone carrying this T cell receptor beta chain was detected only a few times. Its antigen is not identified. The sample originates from a study of cytomegalovirus exposure and HLA in healthy donors. CDR3 length: 13 residues. Germline lookup yields CDR1 LNHDA and CDR2 SQIVND (reference sequence). J gave up 4 bases and V 6 bases, and 3 bases lay outside the gene matches. Primers for the PCR totalled 60 Vbeta and 13 Jbeta. Sequencing was performed with immunoSEQ multiplex PCR; in TCRdb, only in-frame clones are kept and a portion is missing. The table lists 100,000 to 150,000 clones, 77% of them singletons. Study results and limitations: It was approximately 160 TCR beta chains that were listed as cytomegalovirus-associated. Prior analysis indicated that the majority of TCR beta V segments exhibited productivity approximately 90% or approximately 30% of the time.

The sample consisted of PBMCs. The chain links TRBV19 to TRBJ1-5, with TRBD1 matching 7 bases. The clonotype originates from a middle-aged woman in good health and CMV-seropositive. This chain's CDR3 is CASSVDRNQPQHF. The DNA for the CDR3 is TGTGCCAGTAGCGTGGACAGGAATCAGCCCCAGCATTTT.